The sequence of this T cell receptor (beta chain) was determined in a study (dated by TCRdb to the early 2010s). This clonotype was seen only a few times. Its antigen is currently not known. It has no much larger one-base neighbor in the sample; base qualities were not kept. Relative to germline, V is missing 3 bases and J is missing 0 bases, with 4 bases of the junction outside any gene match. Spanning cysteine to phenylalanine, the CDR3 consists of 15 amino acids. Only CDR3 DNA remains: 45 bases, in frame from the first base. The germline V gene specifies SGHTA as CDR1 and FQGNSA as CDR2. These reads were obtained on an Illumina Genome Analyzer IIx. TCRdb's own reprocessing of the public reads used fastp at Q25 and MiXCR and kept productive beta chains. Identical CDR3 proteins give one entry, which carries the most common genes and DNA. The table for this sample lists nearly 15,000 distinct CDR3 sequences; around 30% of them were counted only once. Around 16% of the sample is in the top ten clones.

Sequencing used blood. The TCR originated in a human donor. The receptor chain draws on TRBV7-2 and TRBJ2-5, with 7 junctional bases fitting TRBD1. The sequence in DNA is TGTGCCAGCAGCTTTCTCAGGGGGTACCAAGAGACCCAGTACTTC. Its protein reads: CASSFLRGYQETQYF.